This T cell receptor (beta chain) was captured by sequencing in a study of shared clonotypes between healthy human individuals. Nashville, Tennessee was home to all donors, who were Caucasian adults. The J segment lost 0 bases and the V segment lost 6 bases, leaving 12 bases of the junction unmatched. The CDR3 contains 17 residues. CDR1 and CDR2 from the germline V gene are SGHTA and FQGNSA. Assay: immunoSEQ multiplex PCR; the TCRdb copy retains only in-frame clones and omits some. This table holds 550,000 to 800,000 clones, 90% found once. Specimen: memory CD8+ T cells from PBMCs. Subset reported: CD45RO+ cells pooled with CCR7-negative TemRA cells. The clonotype comes from a man aged 18 to 30 in good health. Some clones in this sample may be carry-over from other donors' samples. The chain uses TRBV7-2 and TRBJ2-3; 7 nucleotides line up with TRBD2. Here the CDR3 reads CASSLLDGGRSTDTQYF. The CDR3, as DNA: TGTGCCAGCAGTCTTCTAGACGGCGGGAGAAGCACAGATACGCAGTATTTT.